This T cell receptor beta chain was sequenced in a study of blood T cell repertoires in COVID-19. The CDR3 length is 15 residues. Germline loops: CDR1 MDHEN, CDR2 SYDVKM. The V end was cut by 4 bases, the J end by 1 base, with 13 bases between. In the authors' methods: Quantification of nucleated cells was approximated via reference gene primer amplification. The assay was immunoSEQ multiplex PCR, and TCRdb's table has in-frame clones only and misses some. V and J calls plus clone size are reproduced from that table; the DNA served to infer D and trimming. The table shows approximately 74,000 clones, with 79% occurring only once.

Sequencing input: peripheral blood. The chain is built from TRBV28 and TRBJ1-1; TRBD1 is a possible D gene (6 bases). The TCR comes from a human donor in a cohort sampled during active COVID-19. This CDR3 is CASSWDPQGNTEAFF. CDR3 DNA sequence: TGTGCCAGCAGTTGGGACCCACAGGGGAACACTGAAGCTTTCTTT.